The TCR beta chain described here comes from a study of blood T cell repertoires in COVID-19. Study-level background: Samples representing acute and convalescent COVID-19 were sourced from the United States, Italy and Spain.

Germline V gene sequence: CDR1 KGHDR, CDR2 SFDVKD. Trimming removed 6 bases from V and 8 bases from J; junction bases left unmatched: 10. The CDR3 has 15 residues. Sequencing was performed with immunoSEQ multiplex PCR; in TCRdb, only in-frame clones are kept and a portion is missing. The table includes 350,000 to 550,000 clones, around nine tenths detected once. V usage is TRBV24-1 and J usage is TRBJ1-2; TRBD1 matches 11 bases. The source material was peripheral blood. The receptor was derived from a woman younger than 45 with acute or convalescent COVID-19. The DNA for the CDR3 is TGTGCCACCAGTTCAGGACAGGGGGCTTTTGGAGGCTACACCTTC. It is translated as CATSSGQGAFGGYTF.